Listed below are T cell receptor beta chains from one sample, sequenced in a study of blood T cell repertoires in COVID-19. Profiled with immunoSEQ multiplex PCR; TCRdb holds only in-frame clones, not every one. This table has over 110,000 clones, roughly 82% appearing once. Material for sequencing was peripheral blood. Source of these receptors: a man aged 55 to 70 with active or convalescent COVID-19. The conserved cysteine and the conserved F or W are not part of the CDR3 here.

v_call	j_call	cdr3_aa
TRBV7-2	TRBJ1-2	ASSLGQGGGYT
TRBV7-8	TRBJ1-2	ASSPAGLRDYGYT
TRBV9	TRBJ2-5	ASSTPEGSGRLGETQY
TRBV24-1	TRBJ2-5	ATSDGGRAETQY
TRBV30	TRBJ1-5	AWSGGGGNGNQPQH
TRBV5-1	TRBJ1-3	ASSLEEGSGNTIY
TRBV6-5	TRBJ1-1	ARQQGIYTEAF
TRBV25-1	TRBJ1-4	ASSEGIGRTNEKLF
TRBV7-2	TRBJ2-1	ASSSGQSLYNEQF
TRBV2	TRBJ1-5	ASTVGRGQWQPQH
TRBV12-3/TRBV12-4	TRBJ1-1	ASSLERTEAF
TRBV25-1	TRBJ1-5	ASSDPGSNQPQH
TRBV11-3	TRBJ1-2	ASSLGGDRPNYGYT
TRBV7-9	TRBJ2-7	ASSLNLHEQY
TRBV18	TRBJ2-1	ASSPPGGQAYNEQF
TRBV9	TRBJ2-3	ASSVGPGGVTDTQY
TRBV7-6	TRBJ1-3	ASSLAGTGGNTIY
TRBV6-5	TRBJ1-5	ASIIRGMGQPQH
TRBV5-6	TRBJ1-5	ASSLGQGINQPQH
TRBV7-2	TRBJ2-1	ASSPRTSADEQF
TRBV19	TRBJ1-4	ASRHLAGGGEKLF
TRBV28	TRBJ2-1	ASSPRGGLAGGPRFNEQF
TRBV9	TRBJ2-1	ASSVDAGGTYNEQF
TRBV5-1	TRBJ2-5	ASTSTASGGAETQY
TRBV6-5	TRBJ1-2	ASRDPGPRGYT
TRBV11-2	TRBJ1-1	ASSDAVTGHSEAF